This is a list of T cell receptor beta chains from one sample in a study of shared clonotypes between healthy human individuals. Repertoires were generated with immunoSEQ multiplex PCR, while TCRdb's copy carries only in-frame clones and drops some. The sample includes about 980,000 clones, about three quarters of them seen just once. The sample consisted of memory CD4+ T cells sorted from blood. The source of these receptors is a man between 18 and 29 years old in good health. The CDR3 runs from the conserved cysteine through the conserved F or W. Each record gives: V gene, J gene, clone size, D gene, CDR3 protein, CDR3 DNA. D genes are given only for firm matches. Only some rows state a clone size, as once, few, many or a class for expanded clones.

>TRBV10-3|TRBJ1-4|many|TRBD1
CAISGGTQGANEKLFF
TGTGCCATCAGTGGGGGCACCCAGGGGGCTAATGAAAAACTGTTTTTT
>TRBV5-4|TRBJ1-1|-|TRBD1
CASSLPSTGKMNTEAFF
TGTGCCAGCAGCTTGCCGTCGACAGGGAAGATGAACACTGAAGCTTTCTTT
>TRBV18|TRBJ2-1|-|TRBD2
CASSRGLAGESEQFF
TGTGCCAGCTCACGCGGACTAGCGGGAGAAAGTGAGCAGTTCTTC
>TRBV7-6|TRBJ2-1|-|TRBD2
CASSLADSGRGNEQFF
TGTGCCAGCAGCTTAGCGGATAGCGGGAGGGGCAATGAGCAGTTCTTC
>TRBV19|TRBJ1-6|-|TRBD1
CASSMGRTGYNSPLHF
TGTGCCAGTAGTATGGGAAGGACAGGCTATAATTCACCCCTCCACTTT
>TRBV9|TRBJ2-1|-|-
CASSVTVAGLSGSEQFF
TGTGCCAGCAGCGTTACGGTTGCGGGTTTAAGTGGCTCGGAGCAGTTCTTC
>TRBV27|TRBJ1-1|-|-
CASSLSGQPMNTEAFF
TGTGCCAGCAGTTTATCAGGACAGCCAATGAACACTGAAGCTTTCTTT
>TRBV11-3|TRBJ2-3|-|-
CASSLEGHSTDTQYF
TGTGCCAGCAGCTTAGAAGGTCACAGCACAGATACGCAGTATTTT
>TRBV30|TRBJ2-7|-|-
CAWSDEGGGSYEQYF
TGTGCCTGGAGTGATGAGGGTGGGGGTTCCTACGAGCAGTACTTC
>TRBV10-1|TRBJ2-1|-|-
CASSETGKDEQFF
TGCGCCAGCAGTGAGACAGGAAAGGATGAGCAGTTCTTC
>TRBV5-1|TRBJ2-7|-|TRBD1
CASRRTGTYEQYF
TGCGCCAGCCGCAGGACAGGAACCTACGAGCAGTACTTC
>TRBV7-2|TRBJ2-1|-|TRBD1
CASSSPGQKYNEQFF
TGTGCCAGCAGCTCGCCGGGACAGAAGTACAATGAGCAGTTCTTC
>TRBV6-1|TRBJ2-7|-|-
CASSAGIGYEQYF
TGTGCCAGCAGTGCAGGGATAGGGTACGAGCAGTACTTC
>TRBV27|TRBJ2-1|-|-
CASSLTRLRGNEQFF
TGTGCCAGCAGTCTGACTCGGTTGAGGGGCAATGAGCAGTTCTTC